The present T cell receptor beta chain was sequenced within a study of T cell responses to AZD1222 COVID-19 vaccine. Findings and limits, study-wide: Baseline serostatus was positive in only a handful of AZD1222 recipients. Repertoire sampling was restricted to post-peak T cell response timepoints. Donors were chiefly white British, with a greater number of females, and clonal diversity was perhaps underestimated. Close to half of spike-specific TCRs reportedly recognize unmutated variant regions.

Sequencing was performed with immunoSEQ multiplex PCR; in TCRdb, only in-frame clones are kept and a portion is missing. The data hold approximately 90,000 clones, with about 86% observed a single time. In the case of this clone: Its antigen is still unknown.

The V gene's germline CDR1 is MGHRA and CDR2 YSYEKL. V was trimmed by 6 bases and J by 1 base, leaving 15 bases between them. The CDR3 is 15 amino acids. The receptor comes from an adult in good health. The chain couples TRBV4-1 to TRBJ1-1; maybe TRBD1 (5 bases). The starting material was peripheral blood, obtained on day 0 of AZD1222 vaccination. The CDR3 sequence: CASRPTRAGNTEAFF. DNA for the CDR3: TGCGCCAGCAGACCGACCAGGGCGGGGAACACTGAAGCTTTCTTT.